The clone carrying this TCR beta chain has ten or more counts. The sample is drawn from a study of regulatory T cells in long-lasting Graves disease. Time point denoted: newly diagnosed GD, antithyroid drugs for less than 3 months. Extracted PBMC RNA gave rise to the TCR library. In Xi'an, China, an endocrinology department was the source of patients. To make TCR beta libraries, researchers used iRepertoire HTBI primers and Arm-PCR of CDR3 regions. TCRdb passed the multiplex PCR reads through MiXCR, listing each CDR3 protein once. The data show some 490,000 distinct CDR3 sequences, with approximately 12% seen just once and about 8.3% held by the top ten. The germline gives CDR1 SGHTA, CDR2 FQGNSA. The CDR3 runs 12 residues. Trimming cost V 6 bases and J 6 bases, with 12 bases left between them. The sample also formed part of further work on T cells in Graves' hyperthyroidism and ophthalmopathy. That paper notes: RT-PCR in the first round (using the HTBI primer set) targeted the TCR CDR3.

This specimen was peripheral blood mononuclear cells (PBMCs), taken at new diagnosis, from a patient treated with antithyroid drugs. This TCR was recovered from a woman aged 30 to 39 with Graves disease. The chain employs TRBV7-2 and TRBJ2-7; D gene ambiguous. CDR3 nucleotide sequence: TGTGCCAGCAGTCCCTCTTTGGGCGAGCAGTACTTC. It yields the protein CASSPSLGEQYF.